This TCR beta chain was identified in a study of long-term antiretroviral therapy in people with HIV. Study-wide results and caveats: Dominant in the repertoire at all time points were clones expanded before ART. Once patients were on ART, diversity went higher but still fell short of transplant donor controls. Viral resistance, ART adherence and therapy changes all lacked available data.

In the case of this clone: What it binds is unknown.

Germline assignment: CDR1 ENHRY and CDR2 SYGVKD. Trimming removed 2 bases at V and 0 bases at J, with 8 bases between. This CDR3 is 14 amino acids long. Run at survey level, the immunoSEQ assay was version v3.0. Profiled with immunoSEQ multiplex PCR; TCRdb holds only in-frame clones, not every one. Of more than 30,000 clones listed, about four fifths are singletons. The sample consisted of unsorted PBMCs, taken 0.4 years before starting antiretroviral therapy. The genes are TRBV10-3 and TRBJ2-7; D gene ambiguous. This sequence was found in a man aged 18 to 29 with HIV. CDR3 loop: CAISEADRSYEQYF. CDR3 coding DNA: TGTGCCATCAGTGAGGCGGACCGCTCCTACGAGCAGTACTTC.